The 31 T cell receptor beta chains reported below all come from one sample, sequenced in a study of T cell responses to AZD1222 COVID-19 vaccine. Clones were read by immunoSEQ multiplex PCR, and TCRdb kept only the in-frame ones, dropping some. In the table there are about 150,000 clones, 85% to 95% of which are singletons. The sample here was peripheral blood, taken on day 0 of AZD1222 vaccination. The origin of the receptors is an adult in good health.

V usage is TRBV28 and J usage is TRBJ1-5; 8 bases match TRBD1. Trimming took 6 bases from V and 4 from J; bases not matched to a gene: 5. This CDR3 comprises 14 residues. The germline gives CDR1 MDHEN, CDR2 SYDVKM. The CDR3 sequence: CASSWDRFNQPQHF. CDR3 coding DNA: TGTGCCAGCAGCTGGGACAGGTTTAATCAGCCCCAGCATTTT.

This chain links TRBV11-1 with TRBJ2-1; 11 bases map to TRBD2. V trimming: 5 bases; J trimming: 10 bases; junction bases outside the gene matches: 7. Germline V lookup: CDR1 SGHAT, CDR2 FQDESV (reference sequence). The CDR3 extends over 14 amino acids. The CDR3 nucleotides are TGTGCCAGCAGCCATAGCGGGGGGGCGGGCGAGCAGTTCTTC. This codes for CASSHSGGAGEQFF. The whole variable domain, remainder taken from reference TRBV11-1 and TRBJ2-1, is EAEVAQSPRYKITEKSQAVAFWCDPISGHATLYWYRQILGQGPELLVQFQDESVVDDSQLPKDRFSAERLKGVDSTLKIQPAELGDSAMYLCASSHSGGAGEQFFGPGTRLTVL.

The chain is built from TRBV5-8 and TRBJ1-3, with D uncertain. This CDR3 is built from 15 residues. Germline V gene data show CDR1 as SGHTS and CDR2 as YDEGEE. Trimming shortened V by 0 bases and J by 0 bases, and 7 bases separated the two germline ends. The CDR3 DNA follows: TGTGCCAGCAGCTTGGCGGTGTTCTCTGGAAACACCATATATTTT. Its translation: CASSLAVFSGNTIYF.

V is TRBV3-1 (or the pseudogene TRBV3-2) and J is TRBJ1-5; tentatively, D is TRBD1 (5 bases). Germline V CDR1 and CDR2: LGHDT, YNNKEL (reference sequence). V lost 5 bases, J lost 4 bases, and 18 bases lay in between. CDR3 length: 16 amino acids. The chain's CDR3 is CASSEGVTAGNQPQHF. The CDR3 DNA follows: TGTGCCAGCAGCGAAGGAGTGACAGCGGGAAATCAGCCCCAGCATTTT.

The chain links TRBV24-1 to TRBJ2-7; 7 positions match TRBD2. Germline assignment: CDR1 KGHDR and CDR2 SFDVKD. J gave up 6 bases and V 4 bases, and 14 bases lay outside the gene matches. The CDR3 loop spans 16 amino acids. The CDR3 DNA reads TGTGCCACCAGTGAGGGGGGAGCGGGGAGGGAACGCGAGCAGTACTTC. This translates into CATSEGGAGREREQYF.

This sequence joins TRBV19 and TRBJ1-1; D call uncertain. Germline V gene sequence: CDR1 LNHDA, CDR2 SQIVND (reference sequence). Trimming shortened V by 0 bases and J by 1 base, and 9 bases separated the two germline ends. The CDR3 extends over 15 amino acids. The CDR3 here is CASSIDRAPNTEAFF. The CDR3, as DNA: TGTGCCAGTAGTATAGATCGGGCCCCGAACACTGAAGCTTTCTTT. Full variable domain (outside the CDR3, taken from reference TRBV19 and TRBJ1-1): DGGITQSPKYLFRKEGQNVTLSCEQNLNHDAMYWYRQDPGQGLRLIYYSQIVNDFQKGDIAEGYSVSREKKESFPLTVTSAQKNPTAFYLCASSIDRAPNTEAFFGQGTRLTVV.

This chain uses TRBV12-3 or TRBV12-4 with TRBJ1-2; D perhaps matches TRBD1 (5 bases). With 5 bases removed from V and 8 bases from J, the gap between germline ends came to 15 bases. This CDR3 is 13 amino acids long. The CDR3 is CASSPDMRIGYTF. CDR3 DNA: TGTGCCAGCAGTCCGGACATGCGTATCGGCTACACCTTC.

J is TRBJ1-4 and V is TRBV15, with TRBD1 as a possible D gene (5 bases). The germline gives CDR1 LNHNV, CDR2 YYDKDF (reference sequence). V was clipped by 8 bases and J by 3 bases, with 7 bases between them. This CDR3 region has 12 residues. The CDR3 is CATGHPNEKLFF. The CDR3 nucleotides read TGTGCCACCGGACATCCTAATGAAAAACTGTTTTTT. The full variable domain, with the rest looked up from reference TRBV15 and TRBJ1-4, is DAMVIQNPRYQVTQFGKPVTLSCSQTLNHNVMYWYQQKSSQAPKLLFHYYDKDFNNEADTPDNFQSRRPNTSFCFLDIRSPGLGDTAMYLCATGHPNEKLFFGSGTQLSVL.

The chain recombines TRBV12-3 or TRBV12-4 with TRBJ1-3; D remains ambiguous. Deletions cut 8 bases from V and 0 bases from J, with 8 bases between. The CDR3 covers 13 residues. Here the CDR3 reads CASLSFSGNTIYF. The CDR3 nucleotides are TGTGCCAGCTTGAGCTTCTCTGGAAACACCATATATTTT.

The chain combines TRBV28 with TRBJ1-4; 8 positions match TRBD1. The germline V gene encodes CDR1 MDHEN and CDR2 SYDVKM. This CDR3 has 17 residues. V trimming: 5 bases; J trimming: 4 bases; junction bases outside the gene matches: 12. In DNA, the CDR3 is TGTGCCAGCAGTGCCCGGACAGGGCGGGGGTATAATGAAAAACTGTTTTTT. Its protein product is CASSARTGRGYNEKLFF.

The V call is TRBV15, the J call TRBJ1-2; the match to TRBD1 covers 11 bases. Germline lookup yields CDR1 LNHNV and CDR2 YYDKDF (reference sequence). CDR3 size: 16 residues. Trimming removed 3 bases from V and 5 bases from J; junction bases left unmatched: 8. Written as DNA, the CDR3 is TGTGCCACCAGCAGGGACAGGGGGCTTTCAGGGTATGGCTACACCTTC. Translating it yields CATSRDRGLSGYGYTF.

The chain has TRBV6-6 and TRBJ1-2; D remains ambiguous. Germline CDR1 reads MNHNY; CDR2 reads SVGAGI (reference sequence). The V gene lost 10 bases and the J gene lost 6 bases, with 12 bases spanning the gap. This CDR3 is built from 11 residues. In DNA form, the CDR3 reads TGTGCCATCTCCCTGGGAAATGGCTACACCTTC. This encodes CAISLGNGYTF.

The chain has TRBV7-8 and TRBJ2-7, with 7 bases matching TRBD2. Germline V CDR1 and CDR2: SGHVS, FQNEAQ. V dropped 5 bases and J dropped 1; count of bases not matched to a gene: 5. The CDR3 sequence is 14 residues long. This CDR3 is CASSRGRGSYEQYF. The CDR3 nucleotides read TGTGCCAGCAGCCGAGGGAGGGGATCCTACGAGCAGTACTTC.

J is TRBJ1-1 and V is TRBV4-2; 10 bases are shared with TRBD1. The CDR3 spans 17 residues. V gave up 0 bases and J gave up 3 bases; unmatched junction bases: 7. The V gene's germline CDR1 is LGHNA and CDR2 YNFKEQ. The CDR3 nucleotides read TGTGCCAGCAGCCAAGAGTCAACCGGGACAGGGGACACTGAAGCTTTCTTT. It specifies CASSQESTGTGDTEAFF.

V gene TRBV6-5 combines with J gene TRBJ1-4, with unresolved D. The CDR3 extends over 15 amino acids. V gave up 2 bases and J gave up 0 bases, with 7 bases separating them. Germline V gene data show CDR1 as MNHEY and CDR2 as SVGAGI. The CDR3, as DNA: TGTGCCAGCAGTTACAAGGAGTCAACTAATGAAAAACTGTTTTTT. As protein: CASSYKESTNEKLFF.

Comment on this clone: The sample has other DNA sequences that encode this CDR3 too. The chain employs TRBV28 and TRBJ1-1; D gene uncertain. This CDR3 region has 12 residues. The V gene lost 8 bases and the J gene lost 4 bases, with 11 bases spanning the gap. The V gene's germline CDR1 is MDHEN and CDR2 SYDVKM. CDR3 bases: TGTGCCAGCTCCCAGGTCGGCACTGAAGCTTTCTTT. This codes for CASSQVGTEAFF.

The chain is built from TRBV19 and TRBJ1-2; D is perhaps TRBD1 (5 bases). Trimming took 9 bases from V and 4 from J, leaving 15 bases between them. This CDR3 has 13 amino acids. Germline V lookup: CDR1 LNHDA, CDR2 SQIVND (reference sequence). The CDR3 reads CARTDKSAYGYTF. CDR3 nucleotides: TGTGCCAGGACGGACAAGTCAGCCTATGGCTACACCTTC.

The chain recombines TRBV9 with TRBJ1-1, with 12 bases that match TRBD1. With 0 bases clipped from V and 5 bases from J, the junction kept 2 bases outside the gene matches. Looked up from germline, CDR1 is SGDLS and CDR2 is YYNGEE. This CDR3 region has 15 residues. For the CDR3, the DNA is TGTGCCAGCAGCGTAGTGGGACAGGGGGCGACTGAAGCTTTCTTT. Amino acids: CASSVVGQGATEAFF.

The chain recombines TRBV3-1 (or the pseudogene TRBV3-2) with TRBJ1-2; tentative D call: TRBD1 (5 bases). Looked up from germline, CDR1 is LGHDT and CDR2 is YNNKEL (reference sequence). Trimming left V 1 base short and J 0 bases short, with 15 bases between. CDR3 size: 17 residues. The DNA of the CDR3 is TGTGCCAGCAGCCAAGGGGGCACCATTACGTCTAACTATGGCTACACCTTC. Translated: CASSQGGTITSNYGYTF.

This chain connects TRBV11-2 to TRBJ1-6; TRBD1 might be the D (5 bases). CDR3 length equals 14 residues. Germline loops: CDR1 SGHAT, CDR2 FQNNGV. V was trimmed by 5 bases and J by 8 bases, leaving 13 bases between them. Here the CDR3 reads CASSLWGVYSPLHF. The DNA for the CDR3 is TGTGCCAGCAGCCTTTGGGGGGTCTATTCACCCCTCCACTTT.

The chain is built from TRBV5-4 and TRBJ2-3; either TRBD1 or TRBD2 may fit D (5 bases each). Germline lookup yields CDR1 SGHNT and CDR2 YYREEE (reference sequence). V was shortened by 4 bases and J by 2 bases, with 8 bases between the two germline ends. The CDR3 spans 13 residues. CDR3 nucleotide sequence: TGTGCCAGCAGCCGAGGGGCCACAGATACGCAGTATTTT. Its translation: CASSRGATDTQYF.

V is TRBV29-1 and J is TRBJ1-5; a possible D gene is TRBD1 (6 bases). V was pared by 4 bases and J by 6 bases, with 13 bases between. CDR3 length equals 13 residues. CDR1 SQVTM and CDR2 ANQGSEA come from the germline V gene. The CDR3 is CSVATGIAQPQHF. CDR3 DNA sequence: TGCAGCGTTGCAACAGGGATCGCTCAGCCCCAGCATTTT. Full variable domain (outside the CDR3, taken from reference TRBV29-1 and TRBJ1-5): SAVISQKPSRDICQRGTSLTIQCQVDSQVTMMFWYRQQPGQSLTLIATANQGSEATYESGFVIDKFPISRPNLTFSTLTVSNMSPEDSSIYLCSVATGIAQPQHFGDGTRLSIL.

The chain carries TRBV28 and TRBJ2-5; no clear D. V was pared by 6 bases and J by 3 bases, with 5 bases between. Germline loops: CDR1 MDHEN, CDR2 SYDVKM. This CDR3 spans 11 amino acids. In DNA, the CDR3 is TGTGCCAGCAGGCTTAAAGAGACCCAGTACTTC. This translates into CASRLKETQYF.

The chain recombines TRBV12-3 or TRBV12-4 with TRBJ2-3, with D perhaps TRBD1 (5 bases). The CDR3 contains 13 residues. Trimming cost V 6 bases and J 4 bases, with 11 bases left between them. CDR3 coding DNA: TGTGCCAGCAGAACACCAGGGCCAGATACGCAGTATTTT. Protein: CASRTPGPDTQYF.

The CDR3 DNA reads as TGTGCCAGCAGTGGCCACCGGGACAGGGATCATGCTTTCTTT. Translating gives CASSGHRDRDHAFF. The chain couples TRBV25-1 to TRBJ1-1; TRBD1 agrees at 9 bases. CDR3 length: 14 residues. CDR1 and CDR2 (germline): MGHDK, SYGVNS. The junction had 11 bases not matched to a gene; V was cut back by 4 bases and J by 11 bases.

The chain is built from TRBV5-4 and TRBJ2-7; D might be TRBD1 or TRBD2, each matching 6 bases. The V end was cut by 4 bases, the J end by 0 bases, with 11 bases between. CDR1 and CDR2 from the germline V gene are SGHNT and YYREEE (reference sequence). This CDR3 is built from 14 residues. This CDR3 is CASSRGGGSYEQYF. CDR3 nucleotide sequence: TGTGCCAGCAGCCGAGGGGGAGGCTCCTACGAGCAGTACTTC.

The chain uses TRBV15 and TRBJ2-1; 9 nucleotides match TRBD2. The germline V gene encodes CDR1 LNHNV and CDR2 YYDKDF (reference sequence). This CDR3 comprises 17 residues. J lost 4 bases, V lost 1 base, and 8 bases had no gene match. The chain's CDR3 is CATSRVIASGTYNEQFF. CDR3 DNA sequence: TGTGCCACCAGCAGAGTCATAGCTAGCGGGACTTACAATGAGCAGTTCTTC.

The rearrangement joins TRBV24-1 to TRBJ2-2; D remains unclear. This CDR3 contains 13 residues. The V end was cut by 8 bases, the J end by 3 bases, with 9 bases between. Per germline, CDR1 KGHDR and CDR2 SFDVKD. CDR3 loop: CATMNPDTGELFF. The CDR3, as DNA: TGTGCCACCATGAATCCCGACACCGGGGAGCTGTTTTTT.

V and J are TRBV4-2 and TRBJ2-1, with TRBD2 matching over 10 bases. The CDR3 totals 17 residues. The V and J ends lost 4 bases and 4 bases, in that order; junction bases with no gene match: 10. CDR1 is LGHNA, CDR2 YNFKEQ, per germline. CDR3 nucleotides: TGTGCCAGCAGCCTATATTCCGGACTAGCGGTTTACAATGAGCAGTTCTTC. Translation: CASSLYSGLAVYNEQFF.

V is TRBV5-1 and J is TRBJ1-5; D unclear. V shed 0 bases and J shed 11 bases, with 21 bases lying between them. The CDR3 totals 16 residues. Germline loops: CDR1 SGHRS, CDR2 YFSETQ. CDR3 sequence (DNA): TGCGCCAGCAGCTTGGGGGCCGCGGGATTCTCAGGTGCCCAGCATTTT. It encodes CASSLGAAGFSGAQHF.

Here the CDR3 reads CASSPHPGSEAFF. CDR3 bases: TGTGCCAGCAGCCCACATCCGGGTTCTGAAGCTTTCTTT. The rearrangement joins TRBV3-1 (or the pseudogene TRBV3-2) to TRBJ1-1; D gene uncertain. Germline CDR1 is LGHDT and CDR2 is YNNKEL (reference sequence). Between the trimmed V and J ends, which lost 4 bases and 6 bases, there was a span of 12 bases. This CDR3 region has 13 residues.